The present entry profiles one TCR beta chain with its context. This clone appeared a few times. The target of this receptor is not known. No per-base quality is available; no much larger clone lies one base away. This sample is drawn from a study of shared clonotypes between healthy human individuals (dated by TCRdb to the early 2020s). Regarding the complete study: The cohort included three men and a couple of women between 18 and 49 years of age. Per donor, three plates each were used for CD4 naive and CD4 memory, two for CD8 naive, and one for CD8 memory. Blood TCR repertoires of about 5 healthy adults were deeply sequenced to estimate repertoire size and the extent of clonotype sharing between individuals. Libraries were prepared and TCR repertoires were sequenced by different laboratories using diverse techniques, in order to increase sequencing depth and limit assay-specific biases. Per donor, leukapheresis produced somewhere between about 0.94 and 9 billion PBMCs. Beyond this particular receptor, the publication reports: Because the study included a small number of donors, the genetic and exposure-history diversity represented was limited. Clonotypes shared by all four sorted-subset donors showed higher generation probabilities than non-shared clonotypes. Rarefaction of sorted-subset datasets indicated incomplete sequencing despite the large sequencing depth. Based on pairwise subsampling, the degree of clonotype sharing among donors was expected to be affected by sequencing depth. About 5% of naive CD4, 3% to 4% of naive CD8, approximately 2% of memory CD4, and approximately 0.39% of memory CD8 clonotypes were shared across several donors. Sampling was restricted to blood, and TCR repertoires in tissue are likely to differ from TCR repertoires in blood. Naive subsets generally had larger estimated clonotype richness than memory subsets.

From the germline V gene (reference sequence), CDR1 is SEHNR and CDR2 is FQNEAQ. The CDR3 has 13 amino acids, counting the end cysteine and phenylalanine. The retained sequence is limited to the CDR3, 39 bases, with the frame set at the first base. Relative to germline, V is 5 bases shorter and J is 7 bases shorter, with 14 bases between their ends. The donors were healthy, HIV-negative adults who had no recently reported acute infections or vaccinations. All donors were Caucasian adults living in Nashville, Tennessee, USA. CD4+ T cells were enriched by magnetic negative selection; naive cells were then positively selected on CD45RA, and the negative fraction formed the memory subset. After blood collection by leukapheresis, PBMCs were isolated using Ficoll-Histopaque density gradient centrifugation and then cryopreserved in the vapor phase of liquid nitrogen. Purity and quantity of every magnetically sorted T cell population were checked by analytical flow cytometry. Genomic DNA was isolated from every sorted fraction and measured by UV absorbance on a Nanodrop 2000c.

TCR CDR3 regions were amplified from genomic DNA by multiplex PCR using the deep immunoSEQ assay. Genomic DNA extracted from each cell subset was distributed evenly over all wells of several immunoSEQ 96-well plates, and each plate served as one replicate. Each replicate PCR for sorted subsets received around 200 ng genomic DNA, equal to roughly 30,000 T cell genomes. The purified libraries were quantified using a Qubit 3.0 fluorometer, sized with a Bioanalyzer 2100, and then quantified again using the KAPA Library Quantification kit. Every immunoSEQ 96-well plate was sequenced on a separate single-read 150-cycle Illumina NextSeq 550 flow cell. Per the original workflow: Because the immunoSEQ output held only junctional sequences and lacked quality scores, the filtering could not match the filtering applied to full-length reads. Sequences were annotated with PyIR, a Python wrapper for IgBLAST v1.9, using IMGT germline references to assign V/J genes and CDR3. Reads with weak V/J assignments (E-value above 1e-6), missing CDR3, stop codons, out-of-frame junctions, or ambiguous translated residues were removed. A V3J clonotype was defined by an identical inferred V gene, J gene, and CDR3 amino acid sequence. Percentage overlap between repertoires was computed as shared unique clonotypes divided by the size of the smaller repertoire. Repertoire richness was assessed with RTK rarefaction, the Chao1 estimator, and Recon v2.1 estimates of unobserved clonotypes. OLGA was used to compute generation probabilities for all TCRbeta clonotypes that the gDNA method yielded from a handful of donors. The source is immuneACCESS, and TCRdb retained only in-frame sequences with V and J called. Part of the clones is not carried over; for the studies checked, unresolved V genes explain less than half of this, and the remainder is unexplained. The V and J calls and the clone size are those of that table, but D and trimming were determined from the DNA. This sample comprises 2 million to 2.5 million clones, around 92% of them detected only once. The ten largest account for roughly 0.34% of the sample.

This clonotype was sampled from a man aged 18 to 30 in good health. Some clones in this sample may be carry-over from other donors' samples. The sample was naive CD4+ T cells from PBMCs. What this sample's cell subset or site label stands for: CD45RA+ positively selected. Recombination linked TRBV7-9 to TRBJ1-2; there is no confident call for the D gene. The sequenced DNA: TGTGCCAGCAGCCGGGAGGGTATCGGTGGCTACACCTTC. This encodes CASSREGIGGYTF.